These T cell receptor beta chains were read from a single sample in a study of regulatory T cells in long-lasting Graves disease. TCRdb re-analysed the multiplex PCR reads in MiXCR, keeping a single row per CDR3 protein. The table has 400,000 to 500,000 distinct CDR3 sequences, 15% to 20% seen once. In addition, the sample was reused for a study of T cells in Graves' hyperthyroidism and ophthalmopathy.

Specimen: peripheral blood mononuclear cells (PBMCs), collected at new diagnosis, from a patient treated with antithyroid drugs. All receptors come from a woman aged 18-29 years with Graves disease. Both conserved end residues are part of each CDR3. The D gene is left open where the match is weak. The size field is filled for only some rows; it gives once, few, many or a size class.

size | J | V | D | DNA | CDR3
many | TRBJ2-1 | TRBV3-1 | NA | TGTGCCAGCAGCCATGAGGCTGGGACGGGGACCTACAATGAGCAGTTCTTC | CASSHEAGTGTYNEQFF
many | TRBJ2-3 | TRBV12-3/TRBV12-4 | NA | TGTGCCAGCAGTCTCGGAGGGACCACAGATACGCAGTATTTT | CASSLGGTTDTQYF
few | TRBJ1-2 | TRBV6-1 | NA | TGTGCCAGCAGTGAAGTCGGCATGGGAACGGGCTACACCTTC | CASSEVGMGTGYTF
NA | TRBJ2-7 | TRBV7-2 | NA | TGTGCCAGCAAGAGACCGGGAAGATACGAGCAGTACTTC | CASKRPGRYEQYF
few | TRBJ1-1 | TRBV6-1 | TRBD1 | TGTGCCAGCACTCGAACCGGGGCAGGGGGAGGGAACACTGAAGCTTTCTTT | CASTRTGAGGGNTEAFF
many | TRBJ2-4 | TRBV7-2 | TRBD2 | TGTGCCAGCAGCTTGCCGGGACTAGCGGGAGTTGCCAAAAACATTCAGTACTTC | CASSLPGLAGVAKNIQYF
many | TRBJ2-4 | TRBV6-2/TRBV6-3 | TRBD1 | TGTGCCAGCAGTTGGGGAGACAGGGGGACAAACATTCAGTACTTC | CASSWGDRGTNIQYF
NA | TRBJ2-3 | TRBV6-2/TRBV6-3 | TRBD2 | TGTGCCAGCCGAGGGACTAGCGGGGTGATGGATACGCAGTATTTT | CASRGTSGVMDTQYF
many | TRBJ1-2 | TRBV28 | NA | TGTGCCAGCAGTTTTCGGACAAGAGTCTATGGCTACACCTTC | CASSFRTRVYGYTF
NA | TRBJ2-1 | TRBV7-2 | NA | TGTGCCAGCAGCTTAGAATGGAGGGAGCAGTTCTTC | CASSLEWREQFF
few | TRBJ1-5 | TRBV20-1 | NA | TGCAGTGCTAGATCAGACGGAGGTCAGCCCCAGCATTTT | CSARSDGGQPQHF
few | TRBJ2-7 | TRBV6-5 | NA | TGTGCCAGCAGTTTTTTGGGGGCCGACTCCTACGAGCAGTACTTC | CASSFLGADSYEQYF
many | TRBJ1-1 | TRBV5-1 | NA | TGTGCCAGCAGCTTAGGGCAGATGAACACTGAAGCTTTCTTT | CASSLGQMNTEAFF
many | TRBJ1-1 | TRBV28 | NA | TGTGCCAGCATGGTAGGGGCCATGAACACTGAAGCTTTCTTT | CASMVGAMNTEAFF
many | TRBJ2-7 | TRBV28 | TRBD1 | TGTGCCAGCCGCCTCCGGGACAGGGGCTACGAGCAGTACTTC | CASRLRDRGYEQYF